This T cell receptor beta chain came from a study of post-analysis software for immune sequencing data. At the level of the study: Disease trajectories encompassed relapsing-remitting, secondary progressive and progressive-relapsing multiple sclerosis. Points from the study as a whole: Strong co-clustering by F measure linked samples that shared a preparation batch. Roughly 5 TRBV segments, including TRBV5-6, TRBV5-1 and TRBV20-1, were more frequent in patients than controls. Multiple sclerosis patients had significantly lower normalized Chao1 diversity than controls.

Of note for this clonotype: Its antigen is as yet unknown.

cDNA libraries of TCR beta carried unique molecular identifiers. It was from roughly 0.93 to 9.6 million T cells that 500,000 to 600,000 cDNA molecules came. Via MiXCR, TCRdb re-called the PCR reads, giving one row per CDR3 protein. The repertoire holds approximately 630,000 distinct CDR3 sequences, with approximately 59% as singletons. This CDR3 has 13 amino acids. Germline V lookup: CDR1 SQVTM, CDR2 ANQGSEA. Trimming cost V 0 bases and J 7 bases, with 10 bases left between them. This clonotype was obtained from a girl aged 2 to 9 with multiple sclerosis. The J gene is TRBJ2-1, the V gene TRBV29-1, with D tentatively TRBD1 (6 bases). The source material was blood. This CDR3 reads CSVEEGTPNEQFF. In DNA, the CDR3 is TGCAGCGTTGAAGAAGGGACACCGAATGAGCAGTTCTTC.